These 9 T cell receptor beta chains came from one sample sequenced in a study of T cells in Graves' hyperthyroidism and ophthalmopathy (dated by TCRdb to about 2019). Libraries were built with multiplex PCR. These reads were obtained on an Illumina HiSeq 2000. TCR beta CDR3 regions were amplified from RNA transcripts. A first-round RT-PCR of the TCR CDR3 used the HTBI primer set with the Qiagen OneStep RT-PCR kit. TCRdb redid the processing of the public reads, applying fastp at Q25 and MiXCR, and retained in-frame beta chains. Each CDR3 protein gets just one entry, which takes the most common genes and DNA from the rows behind it. The sample contains a few hundred thousand distinct CDR3 sequences, just over 45% of them found a single time. Roughly 8.2% of the sample is in the top ten clones. The specimen was peripheral blood or thyroid tissue (not recorded which). These TCRs come from a woman younger than 35 with Graves' hyperthyroidism. Donor details come from another sample of the same person, matched by shared clones.

This chain joins TRBV19 and TRBJ1-5, with D uncertain. The germline V gene encodes CDR1 LNHDA and CDR2 SQIVND (reference sequence). V was clipped by 7 bases and J by 6 bases, with 19 bases between them. The CDR3 runs 15 residues. CDR3 in amino acids: CASTRTVTPGQPQHF. DNA of the CDR3: TGTGCCAGTACCAGGACCGTGACGCCTGGTCAGCCCCAGCATTTT.

The chain recombines TRBV7-9 with TRBJ1-4; weak D call: TRBD1 (6 bases). Germline CDR1 and CDR2: SEHNR and FQNEAQ (reference sequence). This CDR3 spans 14 amino acids. Trimming removed 5 bases at V and 6 bases at J, with 13 bases between. This CDR3 reads CASSAQQGYEKLFF. CDR3 DNA sequence: TGTGCCAGCAGCGCGCAACAGGGCTATGAAAAACTGTTTTTT.

Ten or more counts support this clonotype. V usage is TRBV10-3 and J usage is TRBJ1-2, with a tentative D call TRBD1 (5 bases). Between the trimmed V and J ends, which lost 3 bases and 6 bases, there was a span of 14 bases. The CDR3 extends over 14 amino acids. Germline lookup yields CDR1 ENHRY and CDR2 SYGVKD. The DNA of the CDR3 is TGTGCCATCAGTGAAGGGGTCAGGATAGATGGCTACACCTTC. It codes for CAISEGVRIDGYTF.

The chain is built from TRBV29-1 and TRBJ2-1, with D hard to call. V lost 1 base to trimming and J lost 9 bases, with 7 bases between them. The CDR3 length is 11 residues. The germline CDR1 and CDR2 sequences are SQVTM and ANQGSEA. The chain's CDR3 is CSVEAGAEQFF. CDR3 nucleotide sequence: TGCAGCGTTGAAGCGGGTGCTGAGCAGTTCTTC.

This clonotype was counted a few times. This sequence joins TRBV7-9 and TRBJ1-5; 10 positions match TRBD1. The CDR3 totals 16 residues. Per the germline V gene, CDR1 is SEHNR and CDR2 is FQNEAQ (reference sequence). V lost 5 bases and J lost 1; bases outside the gene matches: 5. Here the CDR3 DNA reads TGTGCCAGCAGCCACGGGGACAGGGGAAGCAATCAGCCCCAGCATTTT. Amino acid sequence: CASSHGDRGSNQPQHF.

The chain carries TRBV19 and TRBJ2-7; no firm D call. Germline lookup yields CDR1 LNHDA and CDR2 SQIVND (reference sequence). The CDR3 runs 13 residues. Trimming stripped 0 bases from V and 6 bases from J, with 9 bases between. This CDR3 reads CASSIDLFREQYF. In nucleotides, the CDR3 is TGTGCCAGTAGTATAGATCTTTTCCGCGAGCAGTACTTC.

This clonotype was recorded a few times. This sequence joins TRBV7-8 and TRBJ2-5; D remains unclear. Germline V gene data show CDR1 as SGHVS and CDR2 as FQNEAQ. V was shortened by 6 bases and J by 0 bases, with 11 bases between the two germline ends. This CDR3 is 14 amino acids long. The CDR3 nucleotides read TGTGCCAGCAGATTTGGGCTGAACCAAGAGACCCAGTACTTC. Translating gives CASRFGLNQETQYF.

In this sample, this clonotype turned up many times. The chain joins TRBV10-3 to TRBJ2-6, with D possibly matching TRBD2 (5 bases). V was trimmed by 8 bases and J by 0 bases, leaving 14 bases between them. The length of the CDR3 is 16 residues. Germline V CDR1 and CDR2: ENHRY, SYGVKD. The CDR3, as DNA: TGTGCCATCGGAAGGCGGGCCGTCTCTGGGGCCAACGTCCTGACTTTC. Translating it yields CAIGRRAVSGANVLTF.

The chain is built from TRBV2 and TRBJ1-4, with D unresolved. V shed 7 bases and J shed 8 bases, with 8 bases lying between them. The CDR3 has 11 amino acids. Germline V gene lookup returns CDR1 SNHLY and CDR2 FYNNEI. CDR3 loop: CASTPGEKLFF. CDR3 bases: TGTGCCAGCACCCCGGGGGAAAAACTGTTTTTT.